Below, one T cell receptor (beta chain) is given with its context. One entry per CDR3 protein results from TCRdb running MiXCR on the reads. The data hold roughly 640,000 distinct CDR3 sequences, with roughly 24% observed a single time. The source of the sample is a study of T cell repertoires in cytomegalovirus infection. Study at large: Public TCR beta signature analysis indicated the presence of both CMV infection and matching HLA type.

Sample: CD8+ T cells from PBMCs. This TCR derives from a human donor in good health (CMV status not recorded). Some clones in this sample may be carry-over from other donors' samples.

This chain's CDR3 is CSVGGLGNEQFF. CDR3 DNA sequence: TGCAGCGTGGGGGGCCTAGGCAATGAGCAGTTCTTC. The V call is TRBV29-1, the J call TRBJ2-1, with D possibly called TRBD1 or TRBD2 (6 bases each). V lost 6 bases and J 6 bases, leaving 12 bases between the germline ends. Looked up from germline, CDR1 is SQVTM and CDR2 is ANQGSEA. The CDR3 runs 12 residues.